The 23 T cell receptor beta chains in this list originate from one sample, sequenced in a study of shared clonotypes between healthy human individuals (dated by TCRdb to the early 2020s). The library was generated by the immunoSEQ multiplex PCR assay. TCRdb retrieved this table from immuneACCESS and kept in-frame rearrangements only. Not all clones are present; in checked studies, unresolved V genes account for under half, and no reason is known for the remainder. The sample profile shows 600,000 to 750,000 clones; about three quarters of them were found once. The ten largest clonotypes hold 1.8% of the sample. The specimen was memory CD4+ T cells sorted from blood. The cell subset or site label on this specimen signifies: CD45RA-negative fraction. Receptor source: a woman in her 30s in good health.

This clone came up once. The rearrangement uses TRBV19 and TRBJ1-5; no firm D call. The CDR3 runs 16 residues. Germline values: CDR1 LNHDA, CDR2 SQIVND (reference sequence). Trimming took off 5 bases at V and 4 bases at J, with 18 bases between the two ends. The CDR3 sequence is CASSVPRLSGNQPQHF. CDR3 DNA sequence: TGTGCCAGTAGTGTCCCCAGATTATCTGGGAATCAGCCCCAGCATTTT.

V is TRBV5-1 and J is TRBJ1-4; 10 bases fit TRBD1. The V and J ends lost 2 bases and 8 bases, in that order; junction bases with no gene match: 3. Germline CDR1 SGHRS, CDR2 YFSETQ. The CDR3 covers 14 residues. The CDR3 spells CASSFGTGVEKLFF. The CDR3 region has the DNA TGCGCCAGCAGCTTCGGGACAGGGGTAGAAAAACTGTTTTTT.

V and J are TRBV5-1 and TRBJ2-3, with D possibly being TRBD1 or TRBD2 (6 bases each). This CDR3 contains 14 residues. The V end lost 2 bases, the J end lost 4 bases, and 11 bases lay between the germline ends. Germline CDR1 is SGHRS and CDR2 is YFSETQ. CDR3 amino acids: CASSFMGGADTQYF. The CDR3 coding sequence is TGCGCCAGCAGCTTTATGGGGGGCGCAGATACGCAGTATTTT. Filled out from reference TRBV5-1 and TRBJ2-3, the complete variable domain reads KAGVTQTPRYLIKTRGQQVTLSCSPISGHRSVSWYQQTPGQGLQFLFEYFSETQRNKGNFPGRFSGRQFSNSRSEMNVSTLELGDSALYLCASSFMGGADTQYFGPGTRLTVL.

The chain employs TRBV25-1 and TRBJ2-1; TRBD2 matches at 9 bases. The V and J ends lost 3 bases and 8 bases, in that order; junction bases with no gene match: 8. From germline, CDR1 is MGHDK and CDR2 SYGVNS. CDR3 length: 15 amino acids. The CDR3 loop reads CASSDGGLAGYEQFF. Written as DNA, the CDR3 is TGTGCCAGCAGTGACGGCGGCCTAGCGGGATATGAGCAGTTCTTC.

This sequence joins TRBV5-1 and TRBJ2-7; D possibly corresponds to TRBD2 (6 bases). This CDR3 spans 14 amino acids. V lost 6 bases and J 6 bases, leaving 19 bases between the germline ends. Germline V gene sequence: CDR1 SGHRS, CDR2 YFSETQ. CDR3 loop: CASNEGTEGLEQYF. As DNA, the CDR3 is TGCGCCAGCAATGAGGGGACGGAGGGTCTCGAGCAGTACTTC.

In its sample, this clone was seen a few times. It may be a read error: a sequence one base away is much more abundant. The sample has other DNA sequences that encode this CDR3 too. The chain recombines TRBV5-1 with TRBJ2-1, with D unresolved. The CDR3 spans 15 residues. The V end lost 0 bases, the J end lost 3 bases, and 10 bases lay between the germline ends. The germline V gene encodes CDR1 SGHRS and CDR2 YFSETQ. The CDR3 nucleotides read TGCGCCAGCAGCTTGGACTACTCGCTCTACAATGAGCAGTTCTTC. This gives the protein CASSLDYSLYNEQFF.

V gene TRBV5-6 combines with J gene TRBJ2-3; 9 nucleotides align to TRBD2. The CDR3 has 15 amino acids. Germline V lookup: CDR1 SGHDT, CDR2 YYEEEE. J was trimmed by 6 bases and V by 2 bases; bases with no gene match: 7. CDR3 sequence: CASSFLAGVGDTQYF. CDR3 DNA sequence: TGTGCCAGCAGCTTCTTAGCGGGAGTAGGCGATACGCAGTATTTT.

The genes are TRBV10-1 and TRBJ2-7; TRBD2 is a possible D gene (6 bases). V was cut by 0 bases and J by 4 bases, with 10 bases left in between. The germline V gene has CDR1 WNHNN and CDR2 SYGVQD (reference sequence). The CDR3 is made up of 14 amino acids. The CDR3 here is CASSESNGRYEQYF. CDR3 bases: TGCGCCAGCAGTGAGTCGAATGGGAGGTACGAGCAGTACTTC.

J is TRBJ1-1 and V is TRBV6-6; tentative D call: TRBD1 (5 bases). The germline gives CDR1 MNHNY, CDR2 SVGAGI (reference sequence). The V end was cut by 4 bases, the J end by 1 base, with 7 bases between. This CDR3 has 13 residues. CDR3 nucleotide sequence: TGTGCCAGCAGTTCGACAGAGAACACTGAAGCTTTCTTT. Protein product: CASSSTENTEAFF.

The CDR3 region has the DNA TGTGCCAGCAGTTGGGCTAGCGGGAGCATCGATAAGGCAGATACGCAGTATTTT. Translation gives CASSWASGSIDKADTQYF. The chain joins TRBV5-4 to TRBJ2-3; 10 bases line up with TRBD2. The CDR3 totals 18 residues. Trimming cost V 5 bases and J 4 bases; bases outside gene matches: 16. Germline loops: CDR1 SGHNT, CDR2 YYREEE (reference sequence).

The V and J genes are TRBV2 and TRBJ2-1, with 7 bases lining up with TRBD1. The V and J ends lost 8 bases and 5 bases, in that order; junction bases with no gene match: 6. The CDR3 is made up of 13 amino acids. Germline V gene lookup returns CDR1 SNHLY and CDR2 FYNNEI. CDR3 protein: CASQQGTHNEQFF. The CDR3 nucleotides are TGTGCCAGCCAACAGGGGACGCACAATGAGCAGTTCTTC.

This chain connects TRBV10-3 to TRBJ2-7; possible D gene TRBD1, 6 bases. Germline V gene sequence: CDR1 ENHRY, CDR2 SYGVKD. The CDR3 runs 13 residues. V lost 4 bases to trimming and J lost 0 bases, with 7 bases between them. The CDR3 DNA follows: TGTGCCATCAGTGGGACAGCCTCCTACGAGCAGTACTTC. As protein: CAISGTASYEQYF.

This chain links TRBV14 with TRBJ1-2, with 10 positions matching TRBD1. Germline loops: CDR1 SGHDN, CDR2 FVKESK. J gave up 4 bases and V 9 bases, and 5 bases lay outside the gene matches. The CDR3 extends over 13 amino acids. CDR3: CARTGGVLYGYTF. The CDR3 DNA reads TGTGCCAGGACAGGGGGCGTCCTCTATGGCTACACCTTC.

Of note for this clone: A read error may be the cause here, since a much bigger clone is one base away. Other DNA sequences in the sample encode the same CDR3. V usage is TRBV18 and J usage is TRBJ1-1; unclear D gene. Germline CDR1 reads KGHSH; CDR2 reads LQKENI. CDR3 length: 12 amino acids. Trimming cost V 3 bases and J 1 base, with 3 bases left between them. The CDR3 nucleotides read TGTGCCAGCTCACCGGGGAACACTGAAGCTTTCTTT. This translates into CASSPGNTEAFF.

The sample holds a few counts of this clone. The CDR3 sequence is CASSSGQEPRVETQYF. The CDR3 bases are TGCGCCAGCAGCTCGGGACAGGAACCTCGAGTGGAGACCCAGTACTTC. V gene TRBV5-1 combines with J gene TRBJ2-5; 8 bases line up with TRBD1. This CDR3 comprises 16 residues. CDR1 is SGHRS, CDR2 YFSETQ, per germline. V lost 3 bases, J lost 5 bases, and 12 bases stayed unmatched.

The V and J genes are TRBV18 and TRBJ2-5, with D perhaps matching TRBD2 (5 bases). CDR1 is KGHSH and CDR2 is LQKENI in the germline V gene. The CDR3 spans 13 residues. V was clipped by 4 bases and J by 2 bases, with 8 bases between them. CDR3 protein: CASSREGQETQYF. CDR3 DNA sequence: TGTGCCAGCTCACGAGAGGGTCAAGAGACCCAGTACTTC.

The V gene is TRBV7-2, the J gene TRBJ2-7; TRBD1 might be the D (5 bases). Trimming took off 5 bases at V and 6 bases at J, with 20 bases between the two ends. The CDR3 is made up of 15 amino acids. In germline, CDR1 is SGHTA, CDR2 FQGNSA. The CDR3 DNA follows: TGTGCCAGCAGCAGGAGCGTAATGACAGAGTCCGAGCAGTACTTC. The encoded protein is CASSRSVMTESEQYF.

V gene TRBV28 combines with J gene TRBJ1-1; D possibly corresponds to TRBD1 (6 bases). This CDR3 region has 12 residues. V was shortened by 7 bases and J by 5 bases, with 11 bases between the two germline ends. Germline-derived CDR1 and CDR2 are MDHEN and SYDVKM. The CDR3 spells CASKITGTEAFF. CDR3 nucleotides: TGTGCCAGCAAAATTACAGGGACTGAAGCTTTCTTT.

V usage is TRBV2 and J usage is TRBJ2-3; TRBD2 matches at 10 bases. This CDR3 has 15 residues. V gave up 6 bases and J gave up 4 bases; unmatched junction bases: 7. Germline-derived CDR1 and CDR2 are SNHLY and FYNNEI. The CDR3 DNA reads as TGTGCCAGCAGCCCCCTGACTAGCGGGTCAGATACGCAGTATTTT. It translates to CASSPLTSGSDTQYF.

This clone came up a few times. This chain uses TRBV7-9 with TRBJ1-2, with no clear D. V lost 1 base, J lost 4 bases, and 10 bases lay in between. Germline V gene data show CDR1 as SEHNR and CDR2 as FQNEAQ (reference sequence). The CDR3 runs 14 residues. The DNA of the CDR3 is TGTGCCAGCAGCTTAGGGCAGAAACTCTATGGCTACACCTTC. Amino acid sequence: CASSLGQKLYGYTF.

The CDR3 region has the DNA TGTGCCAGCAGACCCACAGGGTTCGCAATGAACACTGAAGCTTTCTTT. Translating it yields CASRPTGFAMNTEAFF. This chain joins TRBV2 and TRBJ1-1, with D perhaps TRBD1 (6 bases). Germline values: CDR1 SNHLY, CDR2 FYNNEI. This CDR3 is built from 16 residues. Between the trimmed V and J ends, which lost 6 bases and 0 bases, there was a span of 17 bases.

The V call is TRBV7-2, the J call TRBJ1-4; the D is unclear. V was shortened by 3 bases and J by 0 bases, with 8 bases between the two germline ends. The germline V gene has CDR1 SGHTA and CDR2 FQGNSA. The CDR3 contains 15 residues. Written as DNA, the CDR3 is TGTGCCAGCAGCTTGAGACGGGCAACTAATGAAAAACTGTTTTTT. It encodes CASSLRRATNEKLFF.

This chain links TRBV5-6 with TRBJ2-5, with D uncertain. The CDR3 sequence is 12 residues long. V was shortened by 3 bases and J by 9 bases, with 12 bases between the two germline ends. Germline CDR1 SGHDT, CDR2 YYEEEE. CDR3 in DNA: TGTGCCAGCAGCTCAAACAGTAGGGCCCAGTACTTC. Its protein is CASSSNSRAQYF.